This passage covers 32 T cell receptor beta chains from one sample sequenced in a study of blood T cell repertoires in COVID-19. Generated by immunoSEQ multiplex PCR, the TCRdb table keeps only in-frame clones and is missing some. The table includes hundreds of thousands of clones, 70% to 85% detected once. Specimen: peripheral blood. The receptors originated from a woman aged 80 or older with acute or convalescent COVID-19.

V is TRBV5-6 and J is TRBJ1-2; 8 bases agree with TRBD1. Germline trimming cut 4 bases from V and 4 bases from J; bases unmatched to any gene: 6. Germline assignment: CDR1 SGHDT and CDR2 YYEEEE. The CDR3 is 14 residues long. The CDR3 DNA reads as TGTGCCAGCAGCAGCAGGGGGCTTCTCTATGGCTACACCTTC. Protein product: CASSSRGLLYGYTF.

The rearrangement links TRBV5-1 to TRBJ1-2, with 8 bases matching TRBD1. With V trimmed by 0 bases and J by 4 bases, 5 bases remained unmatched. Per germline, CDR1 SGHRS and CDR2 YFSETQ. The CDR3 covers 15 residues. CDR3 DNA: TGCGCCAGCAGCTTGGGTTCCGGGACAGGCTATGGCTACACCTTC. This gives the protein CASSLGSGTGYGYTF.

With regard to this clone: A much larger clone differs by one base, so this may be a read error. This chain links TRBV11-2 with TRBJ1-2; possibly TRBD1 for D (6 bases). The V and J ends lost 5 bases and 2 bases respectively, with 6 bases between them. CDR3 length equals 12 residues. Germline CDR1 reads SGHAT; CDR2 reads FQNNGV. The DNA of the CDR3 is TGTGCCAGCAGCAGGGGGAACTATGGCTACACCTTC. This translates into CASSRGNYGYTF.

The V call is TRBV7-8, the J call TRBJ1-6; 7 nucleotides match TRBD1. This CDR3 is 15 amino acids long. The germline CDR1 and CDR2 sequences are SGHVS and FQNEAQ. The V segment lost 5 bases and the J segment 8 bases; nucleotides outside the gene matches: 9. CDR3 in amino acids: CASSPDRAGDSPLHF. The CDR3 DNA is TGTGCCAGCAGCCCAGACAGGGCAGGGGATTCACCCCTCCACTTT. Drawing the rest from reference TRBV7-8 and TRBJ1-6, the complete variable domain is GAGVSQSPRYKVAKRGQDVALRCDPISGHVSLFWYQQALGQGPEFLTYFQNEAQLDKSGLPSDRFFAERPEGSVSTLKIQRTQQEDSAVYLCASSPDRAGDSPLHFGNGTRLTVT.

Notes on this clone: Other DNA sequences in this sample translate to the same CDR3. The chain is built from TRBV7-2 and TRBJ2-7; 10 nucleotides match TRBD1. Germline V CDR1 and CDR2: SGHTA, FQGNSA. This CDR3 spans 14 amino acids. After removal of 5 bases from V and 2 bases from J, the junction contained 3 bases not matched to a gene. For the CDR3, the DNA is TGTGCCAGCAGCAAGGACAGGGGGACCTACGAGCAGTACTTC. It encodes CASSKDRGTYEQYF.

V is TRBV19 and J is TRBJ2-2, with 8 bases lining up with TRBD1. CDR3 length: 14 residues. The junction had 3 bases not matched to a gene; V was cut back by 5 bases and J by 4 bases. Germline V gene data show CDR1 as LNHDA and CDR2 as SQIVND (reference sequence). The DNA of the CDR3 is TGTGCCAGTAGTGTAACAGGGGGCACCGGGGAGCTGTTTTTT. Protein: CASSVTGGTGELFF.

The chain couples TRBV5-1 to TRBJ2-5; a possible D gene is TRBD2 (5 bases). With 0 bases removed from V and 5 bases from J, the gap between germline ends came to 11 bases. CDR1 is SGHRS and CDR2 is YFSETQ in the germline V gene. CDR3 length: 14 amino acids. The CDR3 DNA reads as TGCGCCAGCAGCTTGGACGGGTGGGAGGAGACCCAGTACTTC. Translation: CASSLDGWEETQYF.

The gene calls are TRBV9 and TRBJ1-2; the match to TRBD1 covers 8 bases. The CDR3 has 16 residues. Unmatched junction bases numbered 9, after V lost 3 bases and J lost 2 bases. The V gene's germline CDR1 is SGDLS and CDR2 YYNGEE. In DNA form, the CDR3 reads TGTGCCAGCAGCGGCGGAGACAGGGGACAAAACTATGGCTACACCTTC. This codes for CASSGGDRGQNYGYTF.

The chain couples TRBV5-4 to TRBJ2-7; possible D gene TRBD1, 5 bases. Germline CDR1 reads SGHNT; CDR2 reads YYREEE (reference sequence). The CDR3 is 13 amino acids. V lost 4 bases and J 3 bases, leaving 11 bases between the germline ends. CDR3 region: CASSLRDSYEQYF. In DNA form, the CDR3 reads TGTGCCAGCAGCCTCAGGGATAGCTACGAGCAGTACTTC.

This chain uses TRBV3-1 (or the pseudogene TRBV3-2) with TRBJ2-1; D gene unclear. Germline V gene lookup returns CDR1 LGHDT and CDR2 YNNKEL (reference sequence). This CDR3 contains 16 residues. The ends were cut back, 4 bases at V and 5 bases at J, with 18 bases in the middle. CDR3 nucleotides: TGTGCCAGCAGCCCTCCCCTTGGTGGCACTAACAATGAGCAGTTCTTC. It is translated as CASSPPLGGTNNEQFF.

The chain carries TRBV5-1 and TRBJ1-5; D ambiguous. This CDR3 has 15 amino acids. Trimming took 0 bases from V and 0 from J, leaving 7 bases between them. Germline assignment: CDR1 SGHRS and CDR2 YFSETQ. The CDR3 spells CASSLDPVSNQPQHF. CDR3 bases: TGCGCCAGCAGCTTGGACCCAGTTAGCAATCAGCCCCAGCATTTT.

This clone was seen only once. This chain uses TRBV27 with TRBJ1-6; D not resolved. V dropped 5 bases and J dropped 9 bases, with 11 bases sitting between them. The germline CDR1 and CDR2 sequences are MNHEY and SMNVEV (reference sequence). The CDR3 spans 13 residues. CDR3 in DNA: TGTGCCAGCAGTAGTGGGAGGAGTTCACCCCTCCACTTT. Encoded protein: CASSSGRSSPLHF.

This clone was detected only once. The chain's CDR3 is CAISGGTGDHYGYTF. CDR3 sequence (DNA): TGTGCCATCAGTGGCGGGACAGGGGATCACTATGGCTACACCTTC. The chain employs TRBV10-3 and TRBJ1-2; 10 positions agree with TRBD1. The germline gives CDR1 ENHRY, CDR2 SYGVKD. The V and J ends lost 4 bases and 3 bases, in that order; junction bases with no gene match: 5. The CDR3 is made up of 15 amino acids.

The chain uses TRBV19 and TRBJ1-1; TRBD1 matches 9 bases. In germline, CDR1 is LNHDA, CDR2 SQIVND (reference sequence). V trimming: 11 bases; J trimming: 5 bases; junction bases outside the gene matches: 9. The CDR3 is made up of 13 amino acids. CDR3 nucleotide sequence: TGTGCCTGGTCCCGGGACAGGGTTACTGAAGCTTTCTTT. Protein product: CAWSRDRVTEAFF.

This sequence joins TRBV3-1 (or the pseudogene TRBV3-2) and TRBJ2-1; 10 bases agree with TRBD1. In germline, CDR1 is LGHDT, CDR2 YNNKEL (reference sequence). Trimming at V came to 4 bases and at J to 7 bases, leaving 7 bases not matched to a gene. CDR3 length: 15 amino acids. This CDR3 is CASSRQGARVNEQFF. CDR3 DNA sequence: TGTGCCAGCAGCCGACAGGGGGCACGAGTTAATGAGCAGTTCTTC.

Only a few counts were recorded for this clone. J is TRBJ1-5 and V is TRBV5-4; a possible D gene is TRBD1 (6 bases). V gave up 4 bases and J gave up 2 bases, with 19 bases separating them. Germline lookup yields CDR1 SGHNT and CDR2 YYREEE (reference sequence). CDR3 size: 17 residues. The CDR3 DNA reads TGTGCCAGCAGCCCGGAACCTACAGGGTTTGGCAATCAGCCCCAGCATTTT. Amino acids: CASSPEPTGFGNQPQHF.

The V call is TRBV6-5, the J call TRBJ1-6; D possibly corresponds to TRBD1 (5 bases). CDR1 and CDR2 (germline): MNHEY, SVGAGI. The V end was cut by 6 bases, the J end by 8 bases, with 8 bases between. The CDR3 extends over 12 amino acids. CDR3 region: CASRGVYSPLHF. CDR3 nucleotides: TGTGCCAGCAGAGGGGTTTATTCACCCCTCCACTTT.

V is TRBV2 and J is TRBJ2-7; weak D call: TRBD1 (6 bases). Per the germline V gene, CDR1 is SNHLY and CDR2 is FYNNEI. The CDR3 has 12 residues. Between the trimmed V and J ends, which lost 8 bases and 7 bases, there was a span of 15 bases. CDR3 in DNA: TGTGCCAGCCGTGGGGAAACAGGGGAGCAGTACTTC. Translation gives CASRGETGEQYF.

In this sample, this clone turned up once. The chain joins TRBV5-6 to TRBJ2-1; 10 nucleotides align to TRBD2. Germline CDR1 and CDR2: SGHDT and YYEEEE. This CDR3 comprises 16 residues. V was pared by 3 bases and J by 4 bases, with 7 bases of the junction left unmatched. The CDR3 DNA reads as TGTGCCAGCAGCTCCGGACTAGCGGTCCTGTACAATGAGCAGTTCTTC. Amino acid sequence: CASSSGLAVLYNEQFF.

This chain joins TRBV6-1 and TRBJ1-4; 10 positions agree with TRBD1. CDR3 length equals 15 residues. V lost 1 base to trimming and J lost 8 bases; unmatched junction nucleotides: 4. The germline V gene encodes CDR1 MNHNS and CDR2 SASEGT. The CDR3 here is CASSEGDRGGEKLFF. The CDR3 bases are TGTGCCAGCAGTGAAGGGGACAGGGGAGGGGAAAAACTGTTTTTT.

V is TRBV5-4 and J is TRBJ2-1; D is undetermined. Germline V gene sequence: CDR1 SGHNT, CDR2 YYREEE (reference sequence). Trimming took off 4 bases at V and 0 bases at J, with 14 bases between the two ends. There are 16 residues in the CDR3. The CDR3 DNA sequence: TGTGCCAGCAGCCCTCGGCGGCAGAGCTCCTACAATGAGCAGTTCTTC. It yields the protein CASSPRRQSSYNEQFF.

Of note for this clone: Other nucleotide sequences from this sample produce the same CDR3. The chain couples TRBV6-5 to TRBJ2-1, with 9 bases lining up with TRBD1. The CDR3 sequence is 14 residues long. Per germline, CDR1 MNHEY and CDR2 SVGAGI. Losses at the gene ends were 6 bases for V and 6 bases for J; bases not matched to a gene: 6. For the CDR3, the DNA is TGTGCCAGCAGCAGACAGGGGGTGGGCAATGAGCAGTTCTTC. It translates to CASSRQGVGNEQFF.

The CDR3 loop is CASSLSPGGEKLFF. The CDR3 bases are TGCGCCAGCAGCTTGTCTCCCGGCGGTGAAAAACTGTTTTTT. This chain joins TRBV5-1 and TRBJ1-4, with D unclear. The CDR3 runs to 14 residues. CDR1 SGHRS and CDR2 YFSETQ come from the germline V gene. Deletions cut 1 base from V and 7 bases from J, with 11 bases between. Based on the CDR3 plus reference TRBV5-1 and TRBJ1-4, the full variable domain is KAGVTQTPRYLIKTRGQQVTLSCSPISGHRSVSWYQQTPGQGLQFLFEYFSETQRNKGNFPGRFSGRQFSNSRSEMNVSTLELGDSALYLCASSLSPGGEKLFFGSGTQLSVL.

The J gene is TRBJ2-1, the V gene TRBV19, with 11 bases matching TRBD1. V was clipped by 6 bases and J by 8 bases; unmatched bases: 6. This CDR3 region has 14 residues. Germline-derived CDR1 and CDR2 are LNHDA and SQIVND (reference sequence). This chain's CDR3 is CASRGQGVIDEQFF. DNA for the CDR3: TGTGCCAGTAGGGGACAGGGGGTAATAGATGAGCAGTTCTTC.

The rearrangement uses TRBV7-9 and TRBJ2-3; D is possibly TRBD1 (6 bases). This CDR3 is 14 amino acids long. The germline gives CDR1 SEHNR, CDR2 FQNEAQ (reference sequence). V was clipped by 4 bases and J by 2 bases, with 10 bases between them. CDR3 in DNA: TGTGCCAGCAGCTCAGACAGGTCCACAGATACGCAGTATTTT. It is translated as CASSSDRSTDTQYF.

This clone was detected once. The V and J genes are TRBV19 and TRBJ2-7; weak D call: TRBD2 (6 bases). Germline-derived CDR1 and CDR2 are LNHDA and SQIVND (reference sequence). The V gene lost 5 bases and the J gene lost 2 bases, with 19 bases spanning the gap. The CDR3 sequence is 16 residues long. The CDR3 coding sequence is TGTGCCAGTAGTTCCTCCGGGACTCTCGGGGCCTACGAGCAGTACTTC. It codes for CASSSSGTLGAYEQYF.

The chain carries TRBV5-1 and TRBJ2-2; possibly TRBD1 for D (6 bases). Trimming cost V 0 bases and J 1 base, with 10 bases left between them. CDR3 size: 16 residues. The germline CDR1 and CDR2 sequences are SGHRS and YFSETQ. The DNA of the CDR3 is TGCGCCAGCAGCTTGGTGGCAGGGGTGAACACCGGGGAGCTGTTTTTT. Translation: CASSLVAGVNTGELFF.

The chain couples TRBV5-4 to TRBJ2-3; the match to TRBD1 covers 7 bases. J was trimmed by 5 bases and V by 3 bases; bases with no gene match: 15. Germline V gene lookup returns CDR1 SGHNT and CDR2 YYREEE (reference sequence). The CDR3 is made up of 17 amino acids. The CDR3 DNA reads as TGTGCCAGCAGCTCACCCGCGGAAGGGGGCAGAGGAGATACGCAGTATTTT. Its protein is CASSSPAEGGRGDTQYF.

The CDR3 is CASSVGLDQGLDTQYF. CDR3 coding DNA: TGTGCCAGCAGCGTAGGCCTAGATCAGGGTTTGGATACGCAGTATTTT. V usage is TRBV9 and J usage is TRBJ2-3; TRBD1 is a possible D gene (5 bases). The CDR3 extends over 16 amino acids. Per germline, CDR1 SGDLS and CDR2 YYNGEE. V lost 0 bases, J lost 6 bases, and 17 bases lay in between.

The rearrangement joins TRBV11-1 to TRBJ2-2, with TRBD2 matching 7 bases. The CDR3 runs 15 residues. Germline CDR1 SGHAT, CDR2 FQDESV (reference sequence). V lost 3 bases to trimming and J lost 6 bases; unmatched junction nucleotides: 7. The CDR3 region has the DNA TGTGCCAGCAGCTTTAGGACTAGGGGACCCGGGGAGCTGTTTTTT. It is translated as CASSFRTRGPGELFF.

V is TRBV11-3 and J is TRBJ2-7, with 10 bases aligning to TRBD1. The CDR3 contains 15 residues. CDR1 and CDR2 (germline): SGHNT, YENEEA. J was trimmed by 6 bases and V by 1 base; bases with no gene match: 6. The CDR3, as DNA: TGTGCCAGCAGCTTAGTGACAGGGGGCGGCGGCGAGCAGTACTTC. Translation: CASSLVTGGGGEQYF.

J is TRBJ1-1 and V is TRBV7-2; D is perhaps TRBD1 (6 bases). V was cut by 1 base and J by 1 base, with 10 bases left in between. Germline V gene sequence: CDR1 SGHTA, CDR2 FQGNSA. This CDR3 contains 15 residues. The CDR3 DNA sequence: TGTGCCAGCAGCTTAGGCCCCAGGGGGAACACTGAAGCTTTCTTT. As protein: CASSLGPRGNTEAFF.